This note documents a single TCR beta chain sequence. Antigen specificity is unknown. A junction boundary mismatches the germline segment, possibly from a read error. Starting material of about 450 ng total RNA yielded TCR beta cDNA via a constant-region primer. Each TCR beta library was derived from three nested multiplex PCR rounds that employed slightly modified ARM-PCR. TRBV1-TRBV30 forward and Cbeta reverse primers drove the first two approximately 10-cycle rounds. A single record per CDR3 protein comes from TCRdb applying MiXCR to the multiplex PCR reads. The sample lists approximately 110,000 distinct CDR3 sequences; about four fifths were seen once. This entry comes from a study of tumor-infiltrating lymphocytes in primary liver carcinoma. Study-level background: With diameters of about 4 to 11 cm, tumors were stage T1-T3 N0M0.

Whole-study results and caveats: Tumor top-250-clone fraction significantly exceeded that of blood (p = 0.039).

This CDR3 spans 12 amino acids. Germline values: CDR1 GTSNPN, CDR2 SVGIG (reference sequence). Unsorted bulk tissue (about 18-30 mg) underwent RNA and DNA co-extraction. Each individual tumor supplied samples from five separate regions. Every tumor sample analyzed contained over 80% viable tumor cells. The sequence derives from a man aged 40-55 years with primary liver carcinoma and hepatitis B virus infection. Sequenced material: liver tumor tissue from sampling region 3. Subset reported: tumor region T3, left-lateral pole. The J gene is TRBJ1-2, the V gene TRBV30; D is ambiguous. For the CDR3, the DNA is TGTGCCTGGAACCTTGAGGAGGATGGCTATACCTTC. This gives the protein CAWNLEEDGYTF.